Detailed here is one T cell receptor beta chain. It lacks a known antigen. No much larger clone is present one base from it, and per-base qualities are unavailable. The data are from a study of blood T cell repertoires in COVID-19 (TCRdb year 2020). In the study overall: Collaborator samples came from the United States, Italy and Spain and covered acute and convalescent phases of COVID-19. The material from the prospective study consisted of cDNA or gDNA derived from T cells, B-cell-depleted T cells, or PBMCs. Subjects who had been exposed to COVID-19, were actively infected with it, or had recovered from it provided the deeply sampled blood TCRbeta repertoires that made up the dataset. The repertoires were released in a freely available public database meant as a resource for research on the immune response to SARS-CoV-2. Samples came from the ongoing ImmuneRACE study (first 160 participants) plus 1,254 subjects from 6 global collaborators. Nearly every sample came with metadata listing a de-identified subject ID, COVID-19 status, age in years and sex. HLA class I and class II types, where available, came from metadata supplied by the sample provider rather than from assay-based typing.

Participants in the prospective study were enrolled through a virtual design, were aged 18 to 89 years, and lived in 24 United States geographic areas. To assign participants to cohorts, the prospective study relied on clinical history that participants themselves reported in a screening survey and a study questionnaire. Recovered participants in ImmuneRACE Cohort 3 were defined as having two consecutive negative NP/OP PCR tests, clearance from a healthcare professional, or resolution of symptoms. Mobile phlebotomists in the prospective study collected whole blood, serum and a nasopharyngeal or oropharyngeal swab from every participant. Additional blood draws and questionnaires over an approximately two-month period could optionally be provided by prospective study participants. Blood samples from the prospective study were shipped frozen or at room temperature prior to DNA extraction. The immunoSEQ Assay, a bias-controlled multiplex PCR, was used to amplify TCRbeta CDR3 regions from genomic DNA. As for how the authors treated the data: The number of nucleated cells in each sample was estimated by amplification of reference gene primers within the assay. To quantify the absolute abundance of each unique TCRbeta CDR3 rearrangement, sequence reads were collapsed and filtered. For each sample, productive Simpson clonality was calculated as the square root of Simpson's diversity index across productive rearrangements. TCRdb stores this immuneACCESS table with in-frame sequences only. Part of the clones is absent; in the studies checked, under half of the shortfall reflects unresolved V genes, and no reason is known for the rest. The V and J calls and clone size come from that table; D and trimming were worked out from the DNA. The sample yields around 390,000 clones; around nine tenths were counted once. The top ten constitute approximately 9.3% of the sample.

What the study reported, not specific to this receptor: Clinical and demographic metadata were provided uncurated, with the amount varying by source and participant.

As encoded in the germline V gene (reference sequence), CDR1 is LNHDA while CDR2 is SQIVND. The CDR3, cysteine through phenylalanine, is 15 amino acids long. The kept DNA is CDR3 alone, 45 bases in frame from the first base. V is clipped by 3 bases and J by 4 bases, and the sequence between their germline boundaries is 13 bases long. The V gene is TRBV19 and the J gene is TRBJ1-3, and perhaps TRBD1 as D gene, on 5 matching bases. Sequenced sample: PBMCs or T cells enriched from blood (not recorded which). The source of this sequence is a woman in her forties or fifties who had recovered from COVID-19. The sequenced DNA is TGTGCCAGTAGTATGCCCGGGGGTGGCGGAAACACCATATATTTT. It encodes CASSMPGGGGNTIYF. The reference TRBV19 and TRBJ1-3 proteins fill in what lies around the CDR3, so the full variable domain reads DGGITQSPKYLFRKEGQNVTLSCEQNLNHDAMYWYRQDPGQGLRLIYYSQIVNDFQKGDIAEGYSVSREKKESFPLTVTSAQKNPTAFYLCASSMPGGGGNTIYFGEGSWLTVV.